Below, 21 T cell receptor beta chains from the same sample are listed, as sequenced in a study of regulatory T cells in long-lasting Graves disease. With iRepertoire HTBI primers and Arm-PCR of CDR3 regions, TCR beta libraries were built. TCRdb analysed the multiplex PCR reads with MiXCR anew, one entry per CDR3 protein. In the table there are over 400,000 distinct CDR3 sequences, 12% to 15% of which are singletons. Regarding time point: newly diagnosed GD, antithyroid drugs for less than 3 months. PBMC-derived RNA was used for the TCR library. This sample was also put to use in a study of T cells in Graves' hyperthyroidism and ophthalmopathy.

The sequenced sample was peripheral blood mononuclear cells (PBMCs), obtained at new diagnosis, from a patient treated with antithyroid drugs. The source is a woman aged 45 to 65 with Graves disease.

This chain connects TRBV24-1 to TRBJ2-5, with 9 bases that match TRBD1. The CDR3 loop spans 16 amino acids. V lost 1 base, J lost 5 bases, and 7 bases stayed unmatched. The germline V gene encodes CDR1 KGHDR and CDR2 SFDVKD. CDR3 sequence reads: CATSDFGTGRVETQYF. DNA for the CDR3: TGTGCCACCAGTGATTTCGGGACAGGGCGGGTGGAGACCCAGTACTTC.

Many counts were recorded for this clonotype. The chain joins TRBV28 to TRBJ1-6; 7 positions match TRBD1. Trimming at V came to 5 bases and at J to 13 bases, leaving 8 bases not matched to a gene. The CDR3 covers 13 residues. The germline V gene encodes CDR1 MDHEN and CDR2 SYDVKM. In DNA, the CDR3 is TGTGCCAGCAGTCCGACGACAGGGAACCCCCTCCACTTT. It yields the protein CASSPTTGNPLHF.

This clonotype has ten or more counts. The chain employs TRBV5-1 and TRBJ2-1; the D is unclear. Germline loops: CDR1 SGHRS, CDR2 YFSETQ. V was pared by 4 bases and J by 6 bases, with 8 bases between. The CDR3 extends over 12 amino acids. The CDR3 sequence is CASSHLGNEQFF. CDR3 in DNA: TGCGCCAGCAGCCACCTAGGCAATGAGCAGTTCTTC.

The rearrangement links TRBV20-1 to TRBJ2-7; D perhaps matches TRBD1 (6 bases). Trimming removed 5 bases from V and 6 bases from J, with 20 bases in between. CDR3 length: 14 amino acids. Looked up from germline, CDR1 is DFQATT and CDR2 is SNEGSKA (reference sequence). CDR3 coding DNA: TGCAGTGCTTTATCCCCCGGGACACGGAGCGAGCAGTACTTC. Translation: CSALSPGTRSEQYF.

The chain has TRBV6-1 and TRBJ2-7, with a weak D call TRBD2 (7 bases). CDR3 length: 14 amino acids. Germline V gives CDR1 MNHNS, CDR2 SASEGT. Trimming stripped 6 bases from V and 2 bases from J, with 14 bases between. The CDR3 nucleotides read TGTGCCAGCAGCCCCGAGGGGGGGACCTACGAGCAGTACTTC. Translating it yields CASSPEGGTYEQYF.

In the case of this clonotype: Given a much more abundant clone one base away, this may be a read error. J is TRBJ1-1 and V is TRBV18; tentatively, D is TRBD1 (5 bases). The germline CDR1 and CDR2 sequences are KGHSH and LQKENI. This CDR3 comprises 16 residues. The CDR3 protein is CASSPLRGDGVTGAFF. The DNA for the CDR3 is TGTGCCAGCTCACCCCTACGGGGGGACGGGGTCACTGGAGCTTTCTTT. The full variable domain, completed using reference TRBV18 and TRBJ1-1, is NAGVMQNPRHLVRRRGQEARLRCSPMKGHSHVYWYRQLPEEGLKFMVYLQKENIIDESGMPKERFSAEFPKEGPSILRIQQVVRGDSAAYFCASSPLRGDGVTGAFFGQGTRLTVV.

The sample holds many counts of this clonotype. The chain employs TRBV7-8 and TRBJ2-7; D may be TRBD1 or TRBD2 (5 bases each). CDR1 SGHVS and CDR2 FQNEAQ come from the germline V gene. Between the trimmed V and J ends, which lost 5 bases and 4 bases, there was a span of 18 bases. The CDR3 totals 15 residues. The CDR3 region is CASSPEGAGRYEQYF. The DNA of the CDR3 is TGTGCCAGCAGCCCAGAGGGTGCAGGGCGTTACGAGCAGTACTTC.

This clonotype was detected only a few times. The V call is TRBV5-6, the J call TRBJ2-1; D tentatively reads TRBD1 or TRBD2 (5 bases each). The V gene's germline CDR1 is SGHDT and CDR2 YYEEEE. Trimming removed 4 bases from V and 14 bases from J, with 22 bases in between. This CDR3 is 14 amino acids long. In DNA form, the CDR3 reads TGTGCCAGCAGCCCGGGACGGTCCAAGGCCGGTGAGTTCTTC. Protein sequence: CASSPGRSKAGEFF. Full variable domain (missing parts from reference TRBV5-6 and TRBJ2-1): DAGVTQSPTHLIKTRGQQVTLRCSPKSGHDTVSWYQQALGQGPQFIFQYYEEEERQRGNFPDRFSGHQFPNYSSELNVNALLLGDSALYLCASSPGRSKAGEFFGPGTRLTVL.

The table lists this clonotype with many counts. This sequence joins TRBV7-2 and TRBJ2-2, with 12 bases that match TRBD2. The CDR3 loop spans 18 amino acids. V shed 5 bases, J shed 5 bases, and the junction held 12 bases outside the gene matches. CDR1 SGHTA and CDR2 FQGNSA come from the germline V gene. The CDR3 DNA is TGTGCCAGCAGCCCAGGACTAGCGGGAACTACTAGGACCGGGGAGCTGTTTTTT. Encoded protein: CASSPGLAGTTRTGELFF.

This clonotype was picked up a small number of times. The chain employs TRBV7-9 and TRBJ1-6; D not certain. V was shortened by 1 base and J by 8 bases, with 9 bases between the two germline ends. This CDR3 has 14 amino acids. Germline V CDR1 and CDR2: SEHNR, FQNEAQ (reference sequence). The CDR3 nucleotides read TGTGCCAGCAGCTTAGTTCCGGGAGATTCACCCCTCCACTTT. Translating it yields CASSLVPGDSPLHF.

This clonotype came up many times. The rearrangement joins TRBV12-3 or TRBV12-4 to TRBJ2-1, with 7 bases identical to TRBD2. CDR3 size: 16 residues. Germline trimming cut 6 bases from V and 4 bases from J; bases unmatched to any gene: 12. The CDR3 is CASRVDVGGSYNEQFF. CDR3 nucleotides: TGTGCCAGCAGGGTCGACGTGGGAGGGTCTTACAATGAGCAGTTCTTC.

The genes are TRBV27 and TRBJ2-6; D ambiguous. V lost 2 bases to trimming and J lost 1 base, with 12 bases between them. Germline CDR1 is MNHEY and CDR2 is SMNVEV (reference sequence). The CDR3 length is 17 residues. The CDR3 loop reads CASSLTVGISGANVLTF. As DNA, the CDR3 is TGTGCCAGCAGTTTAACGGTGGGGATATCTGGGGCCAACGTCCTGACTTTC.

This clonotype was counted many times. V gene TRBV28 combines with J gene TRBJ2-3; D is perhaps TRBD1 (5 bases). In germline, CDR1 is MDHEN, CDR2 SYDVKM. There are 11 residues in the CDR3. The V and J ends lost 8 bases and 7 bases respectively, with 10 bases between them. CDR3 bases: TGTGCCAGCCAGCAGGGAAATACGCAGTATTTT. Encoded protein: CASQQGNTQYF.

Ten or more counts support this clonotype. The gene calls are TRBV13 and TRBJ2-3; TRBD2 aligns across 9 bases. Germline V gives CDR1 PRHDT, CDR2 FYEKMQ (reference sequence). J lost 2 bases, V lost 0 bases, and 6 bases had no gene match. The CDR3 is 17 residues long. Here the CDR3 reads CASSLGRASGTTDTQYF. The CDR3 nucleotides are TGTGCCAGCAGCTTAGGCCGAGCTAGCGGGACCACAGATACGCAGTATTTT.

This clonotype was recorded a few times. The chain carries TRBV5-1 and TRBJ1-3; no firm D call. This CDR3 spans 15 amino acids. Germline V CDR1 and CDR2: SGHRS, YFSETQ. Trimming pared 0 bases from V and 6 bases from J, leaving 13 bases between. DNA for the CDR3: TGCGCCAGCAGCTTGGCGACGGGAAGGGAAAACACCATATATTTT. Protein product: CASSLATGRENTIYF.

This clonotype was seen repeatedly, ten times or more. V usage is TRBV28 and J usage is TRBJ2-1, with TRBD1 matching over 7 bases. The CDR3 has 14 amino acids. The V segment lost 5 bases and the J segment 8 bases; nucleotides outside the gene matches: 9. Per germline, CDR1 MDHEN and CDR2 SYDVKM. The CDR3 here is CASSPGQVPHEQFF. CDR3 nucleotides: TGTGCCAGCAGTCCCGGACAGGTCCCTCATGAGCAGTTCTTC. Full variable domain (outside the CDR3, taken from reference TRBV28 and TRBJ2-1): DVKVTQSSRYLVKRTGEKVFLECVQDMDHENMFWYRQDPGLGLRLIYFSYDVKMKEKGDIPEGYSVSREKKERFSLILESASTNQTSMYLCASSPGQVPHEQFFGPGTRLTVL.

The chain joins TRBV25-1 to TRBJ1-5; D gene unclear. This CDR3 has 15 amino acids. Germline assignment: CDR1 MGHDK and CDR2 SYGVNS. Trimming took 3 bases from V and 0 from J, leaving 9 bases between them. For the CDR3, the DNA is TGTGCCAGCAGTGAGGATGGAATTAGCAATCAGCCCCAGCATTTT. This gives the protein CASSEDGISNQPQHF.

This clonotype came up many times. The chain has TRBV12-3 or TRBV12-4 and TRBJ2-3, with 8 positions matching TRBD2. The CDR3 loop spans 16 amino acids. V lost 4 bases, J lost 3 bases, and 9 bases stayed unmatched. CDR3 in amino acids: CASSYGGLAGTDTQYF. In DNA form, the CDR3 reads TGTGCCAGCAGTTACGGAGGGCTAGCGGGTACAGATACGCAGTATTTT.

This clonotype turned up a few times. The rearrangement joins TRBV6-2 or TRBV6-3 to TRBJ1-4, with no clear D. Looked up from germline, CDR1 is MNHEY and CDR2 is SVGEGT. The CDR3 spans 15 residues. V was cut by 1 base and J by 0 bases, with 6 bases left in between. CDR3 sequence: CASSYLAPTNEKLFF. The DNA of the CDR3 is TGTGCCAGCAGTTACTTGGCGCCAACTAATGAAAAACTGTTTTTT.

J is TRBJ2-3 and V is TRBV5-1; 11 bases fit TRBD2. With 4 bases clipped from V and 2 bases from J, the junction kept 9 bases outside the gene matches. This CDR3 is 17 amino acids long. CDR1 SGHRS and CDR2 YFSETQ come from the germline V gene. For the CDR3, the DNA is TGCGCCAGCAGCGTAATAGCGGGAGGGCTGAACACAGATACGCAGTATTTT. Translated, it gives CASSVIAGGLNTDTQYF.

This clonotype came up many times. The chain carries TRBV7-2 and TRBJ2-5; possible D gene TRBD2, 6 bases. Trimming cost V 6 bases and J 0 bases, with 14 bases left between them. The CDR3 totals 15 residues. Germline V gene sequence: CDR1 SGHTA, CDR2 FQGNSA. Here the CDR3 DNA reads TGTGCCAGCAGACTCTCCGCGGGATACCAAGAGACCCAGTACTTC. Its translation: CASRLSAGYQETQYF. The full variable domain, its missing parts supplied by reference TRBV7-2 and TRBJ2-5, is GAGVSQSPSNKVTEKGKDVELRCDPISGHTALYWYRQSLGQGLEFLIYFQGNSAPDKSGLPSDRFSAERTGGSVSTLTIQRTQQEDSAVYLCASRLSAGYQETQYFGPGTRLLVL.